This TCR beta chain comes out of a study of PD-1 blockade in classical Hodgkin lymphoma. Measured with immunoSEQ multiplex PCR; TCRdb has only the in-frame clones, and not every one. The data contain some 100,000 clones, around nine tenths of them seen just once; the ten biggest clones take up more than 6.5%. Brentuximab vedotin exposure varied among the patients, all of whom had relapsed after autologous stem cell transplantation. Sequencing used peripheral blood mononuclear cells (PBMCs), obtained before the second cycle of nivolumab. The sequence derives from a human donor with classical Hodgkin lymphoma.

This chain's CDR3 is CASSLGLAVHNEQFF. DNA of the CDR3: TGCGCCAGCAGCTTGGGGCTAGCGGTACACAATGAGCAGTTCTTC. The V and J genes are TRBV5-1 and TRBJ2-1; the match to TRBD2 covers 7 bases. The V gene end was trimmed by 0 bases and the J gene end by 5 bases; junction bases not matched to a gene: 5. The CDR3 runs 15 residues. From germline, CDR1 is SGHRS and CDR2 YFSETQ.